This TCR beta chain was identified in a study of T cells in Graves' hyperthyroidism and ophthalmopathy. Study-wide context: Pretreatment peripheral blood was obtained at initial diagnosis.

Germline V lookup: CDR1 MGHRA, CDR2 YSYEKL. Trimming took off 2 bases at V and 8 bases at J, with 12 bases between the two ends. This CDR3 contains 13 residues. This clonotype came up many times. Regions amplified from RNA transcripts were the TCR beta CDR3 regions. A set of HTBI primers served as the primers for a first-round RT-PCR of the TCR CDR3. TCRdb reprocessed the multiplex PCR reads via MiXCR and lists one record per CDR3 protein. The profile shows a few hundred thousand distinct CDR3 sequences, roughly a sixth of them singletons. The chain joins TRBV4-1 to TRBJ1-1, with D uncertain. The clonotype originates from a woman in her late teens or twenties with Graves' ophthalmopathy. Sequences were obtained from blood. In nucleotides, the CDR3 is TGCGCCAGCAGCCAAAGCGGTGGTGTGGAAGCTTTCTTT. It is translated as CASSQSGGVEAFF.